This T cell receptor beta chain was documented in a study of cytomegalovirus exposure and HLA in healthy donors. The germline V gene has CDR1 SGHDT and CDR2 YYEEEE. The V and J ends lost 2 bases and 2 bases, in that order; junction bases with no gene match: 4. The CDR3 runs 15 residues. The PCR had 60 Vbeta and 13 Jbeta primers. The protocol was immunoSEQ multiplex PCR, while the TCRdb copy is restricted to in-frame clones and leaves out a portion. The data show over 100,000 clones, 84% seen once. Sequencing was carried out using PBMCs. The receptor was isolated from a woman in her late teens or twenties in good health and CMV-seropositive. This rearrangement joins TRBV5-6 to TRBJ1-2, with 9 bases that match TRBD1. The CDR3 here is CASSFTDRGNYGYTF. DNA for the CDR3: TGTGCCAGCAGCTTCACAGACAGGGGGAACTATGGCTACACCTTC.